This T cell receptor (beta chain) was observed in a study of T cells after yellow fever vaccination. The V gene lost 1 base and the J gene lost 1 base, with 4 bases spanning the gap. Germline loops: CDR1 SEHNR, CDR2 FQNEAQ (reference sequence). The CDR3 is made up of 14 amino acids. Points from the study as a whole: The booster saw the reappearance of most primary-vaccination clones (around 96% CD4, 70% to 90% CD8). Abundant clonotypes from the bulk population could have been carried over as contaminants into FACS-sorted repertoires.

Template-switching 5'RACE yielded the TCR cDNA; a universal primer site and UMIs were added in the process. MiXCR, run by TCRdb on the 5' RACE reads, gives a single entry per CDR3 protein. The data contain hundreds of thousands of distinct CDR3 sequences, 9% to 15% of them singletons. A remark on this clonotype: What it binds is unknown.

The chain links TRBV7-9 to TRBJ2-2, with D uncertain. The material sequenced was PBMCs, taken on the day of the yellow fever booster vaccination. This receptor was taken from a man aged 25 to 40 who received the YFV17D yellow fever vaccine. The CDR3: CASSLVQNTGELFF. The CDR3 DNA follows: TGTGCCAGCAGCTTAGTCCAGAACACCGGGGAGCTGTTTTTT.